A selection of T cell receptor beta chains follows, all from one sample in a study of blood T cell repertoires in COVID-19. Data came from immunoSEQ multiplex PCR; TCRdb stores just in-frame clones and leaves some out. The sample lists 30,000 to 35,000 clones; nearly 80% were seen once. The sequenced sample was peripheral blood. These receptors all come from an elderly man with acute or convalescent COVID-19. Each CDR3 is given with its conserved first and last residue. The D gene is left open where the match is weak. For some rows the clone size is stated as once, few or many, or as a class when expanded; others skip it.

clone size,D gene,V gene,J gene,CDR3 protein,CDR3 DNA
few,.,TRBV2,TRBJ2-2,CASSEWRELFF,TGTGCCAGCAGTGAATGGCGGGAGCTGTTTTTT
.,TRBD1,TRBV19,TRBJ1-2,CASSTGTGGNYGYTF,TGTGCCAGTAGTACCGGGACAGGGGGCAACTATGGCTACACCTTC
once,TRBD2,TRBV7-9,TRBJ2-5,CASSLKRGDNFRGTQYF,TGTGCCAGCAGCTTAAAGCGGGGGGACAATTTCAGGGGGACCCAGTACTTC
.,.,TRBV5-4,TRBJ2-2,CASSLDRNTGELFF,TGTGCCAGCAGCCTGGACAGAAACACCGGGGAGCTGTTTTTT
.,.,TRBV7-9,TRBJ2-7,CASSSPTGRYEQYF,TGTGCCAGCAGCTCCCCGACAGGACGCTACGAGCAGTACTTC
.,.,TRBV6-5,TRBJ1-6,CATLGGDAFNSPLHF,TGTGCCACCTTGGGAGGGGACGCTTTCAATTCACCCCTCCACTTT
.,TRBD1,TRBV3-1/TRBV3-2,TRBJ2-7,CASSQDLRQGHEQYF,TGTGCCAGCAGCCAAGATCTTCGACAGGGCCACGAGCAGTACTTC
.,TRBD2,TRBV27,TRBJ2-7,CASSLGGRISYEQYF,TGTGCCAGCAGTCTCGGGGGGAGAATTTCCTACGAGCAGTACTTC
.,.,TRBV5-1,TRBJ1-3,CASSASGTPIGDTIYF,TGCGCCAGCAGCGCTTCCGGGACACCGATAGGGGACACCATATATTTT
.,.,TRBV20-1,TRBJ1-2,CSARGGGGYTF,TGCAGTGCTCGGGGAGGCGGGGGCTACACCTTC
.,.,TRBV11-2,TRBJ2-3,CASSLGGNTGTDTQYF,TGTGCCAGCAGCTTAGGAGGGAACACAGGCACAGATACGCAGTATTTT
.,.,TRBV6-5,TRBJ1-1,CASSPLIENTEAFF,TGTGCCAGCAGTCCCCTAATTGAGAACACTGAAGCTTTCTTT
.,.,TRBV10-3,TRBJ1-5,CAISPGQHSNQPQHF,TGTGCCATCAGTCCGGGACAACATAGCAATCAGCCCCAGCATTTT
.,.,TRBV27,TRBJ2-1,CASSFQDYYNEQFF,TGTGCCAGCAGTTTCCAGGACTACTACAATGAGCAGTTCTTC
.,.,TRBV27,TRBJ1-2,CASPSPGHGYTF,TGTGCCAGCCCCTCCCCAGGGCATGGCTACACCTTC
few,.,TRBV12-3/TRBV12-4,TRBJ1-2,CASSTDNYGYTF,TGTGCCAGCAGTACAGATAACTATGGCTACACCTTC
.,.,TRBV5-6,TRBJ1-2,CASRPIRGAYGYTF,TGTGCCAGCAGACCGATAAGGGGCGCCTATGGCTACACCTTC
.,TRBD1,TRBV19,TRBJ1-1,CASNQGARGTEAFF,TGTGCCAGTAATCAGGGGGCGCGGGGCACTGAAGCTTTCTTT
.,TRBD2,TRBV15,TRBJ2-1,CATSSAAGVPNEQFF,TGTGCCACCAGCAGTGCAGCGGGGGTGCCCAATGAGCAGTTCTTC
.,.,TRBV11-2,TRBJ1-2,CASSRGLLDHYGYTF,TGTGCCAGCAGTCGGGGACTCCTGGACCACTATGGCTACACCTTC
.,TRBD2,TRBV19,TRBJ2-3,CASSGTSGGAWSDTQYF,TGTGCCAGTTCGGGGACTAGCGGGGGGGCCTGGTCAGATACGCAGTATTTT
.,.,TRBV3-1/TRBV3-2,TRBJ1-5,CASSPRQVGQPQHF,TGTGCCAGCAGCCCCCGACAGGTTGGTCAGCCCCAGCATTTT
.,TRBD1,TRBV11-1,TRBJ1-1,CASSPRTGSTEAFF,TGTGCCAGCAGCCCGCGGACAGGGAGCACTGAAGCTTTCTTT
.,TRBD2,TRBV4-2,TRBJ2-3,CASSQANSGGASDTQYF,TGTGCCAGCAGCCAGGCGAACAGCGGGGGGGCTTCAGATACGCAGTATTTT
.,.,TRBV5-4,TRBJ2-5,CASSSLEGGRETQYF,TGTGCCAGCAGCTCCCTCGAGGGGGGGCGAGAGACCCAGTACTTC
few,.,TRBV29-1,TRBJ2-6,CSVESSTGANVLTF,TGCAGCGTTGAGAGTAGTACTGGGGCCAACGTCCTGACTTTC
.,.,TRBV2,TRBJ1-5,CASSGLGNQPQHF,TGTGCCAGCAGTGGATTAGGCAATCAGCCCCAGCATTTT
.,.,TRBV6-5,TRBJ1-2,CASTTRGIGGYTF,TGTGCCAGCACAACAAGGGGGATTGGTGGCTACACCTTC
.,TRBD2,TRBV30,TRBJ2-1,CAWSLHSRTSGGAIRDEQFF,TGTGCCTGGAGTCTACACTCAAGGACTAGCGGGGGGGCCATTAGAGATGAGCAGTTCTTC
once,.,TRBV19,TRBJ1-5,CASNYGGFNQPQHF,TGTGCCAGTAATTATGGGGGCTTTAATCAGCCCCAGCATTTT
.,TRBD1,TRBV6-6,TRBJ2-7,CASSYSTGGEQYF,TGTGCCAGCAGTTACTCGACAGGGGGCGAGCAGTACTTC
once,TRBD1,TRBV7-8,TRBJ2-7,CASSSGTGLFLGQYF,TGTGCCAGCAGCTCCGGGACAGGGTTATTTTTGGGGCAGTACTTC